Listed below are T cell receptor beta chains from one sample, sequenced in a study of shared clonotypes between healthy human individuals. Profiling relied on immunoSEQ multiplex PCR, and the TCRdb table lists in-frame clones only, not all of them. The data contain 2 million to 2.5 million clones, roughly 93% of them seen just once; the ten biggest clones take up 0.36%. The sequenced sample was naive CD4+ T cells from PBMCs. These receptors originate from a man younger than 30 in good health. Some clones in this sample may be carry-over from other donors' samples. Each CDR3 is given with its conserved first and last residue. D genes are given only for firm matches.

D gene: .; V gene: TRBV6-5; J gene: TRBJ2-7; CDR3 DNA: TGTGCCAGCAGTTACCAGGGGTCAGGGAACGAGCAGTACTTC; CDR3 protein: CASSYQGSGNEQYF
D gene: .; V gene: TRBV10-3; J gene: TRBJ1-4; CDR3 DNA: TGTGCCATCAGATCCAGTGAAAAACTGTTTTTT; CDR3 protein: CAIRSSEKLFF
D gene: .; V gene: TRBV7-9; J gene: TRBJ2-7; CDR3 DNA: TGTGCCAGCAGCTCACACCGATTAGCGGATACCTACGAGCAGTACTTC; CDR3 protein: CASSSHRLADTYEQYF
D gene: .; V gene: TRBV9; J gene: TRBJ2-1; CDR3 DNA: TGTGCCAGCAGCGTAGCTACTAGGGACACCTTCTACAATGAGCAGTTCTTC; CDR3 protein: CASSVATRDTFYNEQFF
D gene: TRBD1; V gene: TRBV5-1; J gene: TRBJ2-1; CDR3 DNA: TGCGCCAGCAGCCAATACCGGGACAGCAGCAACAATGAGCAGTTCTTC; CDR3 protein: CASSQYRDSSNNEQFF
D gene: TRBD2; V gene: TRBV7-3; J gene: TRBJ2-7; CDR3 DNA: TGTGCCAGCAGCTTAATTGGACTAGCGGGAAATAAGATCGGCGAGCAGTACTTC; CDR3 protein: CASSLIGLAGNKIGEQYF
D gene: .; V gene: TRBV6-1; J gene: TRBJ2-1; CDR3 DNA: TGTGCCAGCAGTGAAGCGCTTCTGGGGGACAATGAGCAGTTCTTC; CDR3 protein: CASSEALLGDNEQFF
D gene: .; V gene: TRBV28; J gene: TRBJ2-1; CDR3 DNA: TGTGCCAGCAGCAAACATAGCCGGATCTCCTACAATGAGCAGTTCTTC; CDR3 protein: CASSKHSRISYNEQFF
D gene: TRBD1; V gene: TRBV28; J gene: TRBJ2-7; CDR3 DNA: TGTGCCAGCAGAAACTATCGACAGGGGTTAGACGAGCAGTACTTC; CDR3 protein: CASRNYRQGLDEQYF
D gene: .; V gene: TRBV30; J gene: TRBJ1-2; CDR3 DNA: TGTGCCTGGAGACCCCGCTGGGGCTACACCTTC; CDR3 protein: CAWRPRWGYTF
D gene: .; V gene: TRBV5-1; J gene: TRBJ2-1; CDR3 DNA: TGCGCCAGCAGCCCAGAGGGGAGCTCCTACAATGAGCAGTTCTTC; CDR3 protein: CASSPEGSSYNEQFF